The 5 T cell receptor beta chains in this list originate from one sample, sequenced in a study of tumor and adjacent non-tumor tissue in lung cancer. TCRbeta libraries were built with three rounds of nested PCR, modified from ARM-PCR. One entry per CDR3 protein results from TCRdb running MiXCR on the multiplex PCR reads. The table shows about 200,000 distinct CDR3 sequences, with approximately 74% occurring only once. No cell sorting was done before RNA was extracted from the tissue. Sequenced material: lung tumor tissue. Receptor source: a man between 60 and 75 years old with non-small cell lung cancer.

The chain carries TRBV7-3 and TRBJ2-5, with 11 bases that match TRBD2. Trimming cost V 2 bases and J 5 bases; bases outside gene matches: 7. Germline CDR1 reads SGHTA; CDR2 reads FQGTGA. The CDR3 covers 16 residues. CDR3 sequence reads: CASSLRLAGGFETQYF. CDR3 sequence (DNA): TGTGCCAGCAGCTTACGATTAGCGGGAGGGTTCGAGACCCAGTACTTC. The full variable domain, rest sourced from reference TRBV7-3 and TRBJ2-5, is GAGVSQTPSNKVTEKGKYVELRCDPISGHTALYWYRQSLGQGPEFLIYFQGTGAADDSGLPNDRFFAVRPEGSVSTLKIQRTERGDSAVYLCASSLRLAGGFETQYFGPGTRLLVL.

The table lists this clonotype with many counts. This chain links TRBV12-3 or TRBV12-4 with TRBJ2-7; TRBD2 matches at 7 bases. CDR3 length: 14 residues. Trimming at V came to 6 bases and at J to 6 bases, leaving 11 bases not matched to a gene. The CDR3 reads CASSAAGVRTEQYF. CDR3 nucleotide sequence: TGTGCCAGCAGCGCCGCGGGAGTCAGAACCGAGCAGTACTTC.

This clonotype was counted between two and nine times. At one of its ends the junction is not consistent with the germline gene, which may arise from a read error. The V and J genes are TRBV5-6 and TRBJ1-6; 9 bases line up with TRBD1. The CDR3 consists of 17 residues. Per the germline V gene, CDR1 is SGHDT and CDR2 is YYEEEE. The CDR3 reads CASSLLQGADYNSLLHF. CDR3 sequence (DNA): TGTGCCAGCAGCCTACTACAGGGGGCAGATTATAATTCACTCCTCCATTTT.

With regard to this clonotype: The germline gene is not matched at one end of the junction; a read error may be the cause. V gene TRBV11-1 combines with J gene TRBJ2-2, with 8 bases identical to TRBD2. CDR1 SGHAT and CDR2 FQDESV come from the germline V gene (reference sequence). This CDR3 has 17 residues. This CDR3 is CASTEGLVGGFTGELFF. CDR3 nucleotide sequence: TGTGCTAGCACCGAGGGACTAGTGGGGGGATTCACCGGGGAGCTGTTTTTT.

With respect to this clonotype: Just one base apart from a much larger clone, this may be a read error. The chain uses TRBV29-1 and TRBJ2-1; D possibly matches TRBD1 or TRBD2 (5 bases each). Germline V gene lookup returns CDR1 SQVTM and CDR2 ANQGSEA. V gave up 7 bases and J gave up 0 bases, with 13 bases separating them. The CDR3 contains 14 residues. This CDR3 reads CSALTEGSYNEQFF. CDR3 in DNA: TGCAGCGCTCTGACAGAGGGCTCCTACAATGAGCAGTTCTTC.